The 13 T cell receptor beta chains given below trace back to one sample, sequenced in a study of regulatory T cells in long-lasting Graves disease. In building TCR beta libraries, iRepertoire HTBI primers were used together with Arm-PCR of CDR3 regions. TCRdb processed the multiplex PCR reads anew with MiXCR; each CDR3 protein has one entry. This sample has 400,000 to 500,000 distinct CDR3 sequences, with 20% found just once. As to time point: persistent/refractory GD, antithyroid drugs over 5 years with positive TRAb. Preparation of the TCR library used RNA extracted from PBMCs. The sequencing here drew on peripheral blood mononuclear cells (PBMCs), taken when the disease was refractory, from a patient treated with antithyroid drugs. The source of these receptors is a female donor with Graves disease.

A note on this clonotype: A read error may be the cause here, since a much bigger clone is one base away. The CDR3 ends on some other residue instead of the conserved phenylalanine or tryptophan, so this is likely a read error. This rearrangement joins TRBV28 to TRBJ2-7, with no clear D. Germline V CDR1 and CDR2: MDHEN, SYDVKM. The CDR3 has 14 amino acids. V was clipped by 3 bases and J by 3 bases, with 12 bases between them. The CDR3 spells CASSFDPDGYEQYS. The CDR3 nucleotides are TGTGCCAGCAGTTTCGATCCCGACGGCTACGAGCAGTACTCC.

This clonotype has a single count. A much larger clone lies a single base off, so this may be a read error. The chain is built from TRBV28 and TRBJ1-1; D is undetermined. Per the germline V gene, CDR1 is MDHEN and CDR2 is SYDVKM. The CDR3 spans 14 residues. The V end lost 0 bases, the J end lost 4 bases, and 9 bases lay between the germline ends. Written as DNA, the CDR3 is TGTGCCAGCAGTTTATGGACGGAGAGCACTGAAGCTTTCTTT. It codes for CASSLWTESTEAFF.

This clonotype has at least ten counts. The chain carries TRBV2 and TRBJ2-5; the D gene could be TRBD1 or TRBD2 (5 bases each). V lost 5 bases, J lost 7 bases, and 11 bases lay in between. The CDR3 extends over 12 amino acids. Germline CDR1 and CDR2: SNHLY and FYNNEI. The CDR3 coding sequence is TGTGCCAGCAGTCTGGGACCCCGGACCCAGTACTTC. Its protein product is CASSLGPRTQYF.

The CDR3 DNA follows: TGTGCCAGCAGTGAATATGGGGGAGAAAAACTGTTTTTT. This gives the protein CASSEYGGEKLFF. The chain carries TRBV25-1 and TRBJ1-4; maybe TRBD1 (5 bases). Germline V gene sequence: CDR1 MGHDK, CDR2 SYGVNS. V gave up 0 bases and J gave up 8 bases, with 7 bases separating them. This CDR3 has 13 residues.

This clonotype was seen ten or more times. This sequence joins TRBV7-2 and TRBJ1-6; a possible D gene is TRBD1 (6 bases). Germline CDR1 and CDR2: SGHTA and FQGNSA. The CDR3 has 16 residues. The V end was cut by 1 base, the J end by 9 bases, with 16 bases between. The DNA for the CDR3 is TGTGCCAGCAGCTTAGAGTTCGGACAGATGAGTTCACCCCTCCACTTT. It encodes CASSLEFGQMSSPLHF.

This clonotype was seen ten or more times. The chain uses TRBV6-1 and TRBJ1-4; D unclear. The CDR3 spans 13 residues. The germline gives CDR1 MNHNS, CDR2 SASEGT. The germline V and J ends were trimmed by 1 base and 5 bases, with 5 bases remaining between them. The CDR3 DNA reads TGTGCCAGCAGTGAAGATCTCAATGAAAAACTGTTTTTT. It encodes CASSEDLNEKLFF.

Only a few counts were recorded for this clonotype. The rearrangement links TRBV2 to TRBJ1-3, with unresolved D. Germline CDR1 is SNHLY and CDR2 is FYNNEI. Trimming shortened V by 8 bases and J by 0 bases, and 5 bases separated the two germline ends. There are 12 residues in the CDR3. The CDR3 region is CASGSSGNTIYF. In DNA form, the CDR3 reads TGTGCCAGCGGTTCCTCTGGAAACACCATATATTTT.

Turning to this clonotype: This may stem from a read error, because a much larger clone lies one nucleotide away. This chain connects TRBV27 to TRBJ1-5, with a weak D call TRBD1 (6 bases). With 6 bases removed from V and 7 bases from J, the gap between germline ends came to 19 bases. This CDR3 contains 15 residues. Per germline, CDR1 MNHEY and CDR2 SMNVEV (reference sequence). DNA of the CDR3: TGTGCCAGCAGCCCGATGGGGGCGCCAGGACAGCCCCAGCATTTT. Translation: CASSPMGAPGQPQHF.

This clonotype was counted only a few times. V gene TRBV5-4 combines with J gene TRBJ1-2; D gene unclear. The germline V gene encodes CDR1 SGHNT and CDR2 YYREEE (reference sequence). The CDR3 loop spans 16 amino acids. V was cut by 0 bases and J by 1 base, with 13 bases left in between. The DNA of the CDR3 is TGTGCCAGCAGCTTGGCGAGGTCATTGGGTAACTATGGCTACACCTTC. Its translation: CASSLARSLGNYGYTF.

The J gene is TRBJ1-3, the V gene TRBV6-1; D not certain. With 4 bases removed from V and 0 bases from J, the gap between germline ends came to 7 bases. The V gene's germline CDR1 is MNHNS and CDR2 SASEGT. CDR3 length: 14 residues. As DNA, the CDR3 is TGTGCCAGCAGTGCAGACTTCTCTGGAAACACCATATATTTT. Its translation: CASSADFSGNTIYF.

J is TRBJ2-3 and V is TRBV24-1, with 12 bases matching TRBD2. CDR1 KGHDR and CDR2 SFDVKD come from the germline V gene. The trim removed 5 bases at V and 0 bases at J, leaving 8 bases unmatched. The CDR3 length is 18 residues. The CDR3 protein is CATSGLAGVRSSTDTQYF. As DNA, the CDR3 is TGTGCCACCAGTGGACTAGCGGGAGTACGATCAAGCACAGATACGCAGTATTTT.

The sample holds many counts of this clonotype. J is TRBJ1-3 and V is TRBV12-3 or TRBV12-4; a possible D gene is TRBD1 (5 bases). The CDR3 is made up of 14 amino acids. With 6 bases removed from V and 1 base from J, the gap between germline ends came to 10 bases. CDR3 loop: CASRPSGSGNTIYF. CDR3 DNA sequence: TGTGCCAGCAGGCCATCAGGGTCTGGAAACACCATATATTTT.

Comments on this clonotype: A read error is the likely source, as a far larger clone sits one nucleotide away. V gene TRBV28 combines with J gene TRBJ2-5, with a possible D match to TRBD2 (6 bases). Germline-derived CDR1 and CDR2 are MDHEN and SYDVKM. CDR3 length: 15 residues. Trimming shortened V by 4 bases and J by 5 bases, and 17 bases separated the two germline ends. Written as DNA, the CDR3 is TGTGCCAGCAGTTGCTCGTCTAGTGGAGGGGAGACCCAGTACTTC. Its translation: CASSCSSSGGETQYF.